A selection of T cell receptor beta chains follows, all from one sample in a study of shared clonotypes between healthy human individuals. The method was immunoSEQ multiplex PCR; TCRdb's version includes in-frame clones alone and lacks a portion of them. Here the sample spans more than 2 million clones, roughly 94% being singletons. Material: naive CD4+ T cells sorted from blood. The receptors derive from a man between 18 and 29 years old in good health. Each CDR3 is given with its conserved first and last residue. D genes are given only for firm matches. The size entry is marked missing in some rows and otherwise reads once, few, many or a size class.

cdr3_aa: CASSERARGYEQYF; cdr3_nt: TGTGCCAGCAGTGAGAGGGCGCGGGGCTACGAGCAGTACTTC; d_call: NA; v_call: TRBV6-1; j_call: TRBJ2-7; clone_size: NA
cdr3_aa: CASSGLASYEQYF; cdr3_nt: TGTGCCAGCAGCGGACTAGCTAGCTACGAGCAGTACTTC; d_call: TRBD2; v_call: TRBV27; j_call: TRBJ2-7; clone_size: once
cdr3_aa: CASSVALGGGTDTQYF; cdr3_nt: TGTGCCAGCAGCGTAGCCCTCGGGGGGGGCACAGATACGCAGTATTTT; d_call: TRBD2; v_call: TRBV9; j_call: TRBJ2-3; clone_size: NA
cdr3_aa: CASSPLLDPTNEKLFF; cdr3_nt: TGTGCCAGCAGCCCCCTTCTGGACCCAACTAATGAAAAACTGTTTTTT; d_call: NA; v_call: TRBV5-8; j_call: TRBJ1-4; clone_size: NA
cdr3_aa: CASSQSMGFEKLFF; cdr3_nt: TGTGCCAGCAGCCAATCGATGGGGTTTGAAAAACTGTTTTTT; d_call: NA; v_call: TRBV16; j_call: TRBJ1-4; clone_size: few
cdr3_aa: CASSAVASTDTQYF; cdr3_nt: TGTGCCAGCTCCGCGGTCGCTAGCACAGATACGCAGTATTTT; d_call: NA; v_call: TRBV18; j_call: TRBJ2-3; clone_size: NA
cdr3_aa: CASSSTSGGPDTQYF; cdr3_nt: TGTGCCAGCAGTTCTACTAGCGGGGGACCAGATACGCAGTATTTT; d_call: TRBD2; v_call: TRBV11-1; j_call: TRBJ2-3; clone_size: NA
cdr3_aa: CASSVADYSLSTDTQYF; cdr3_nt: TGTGCCAGCAGCGTCGCGGACTACTCTTTGAGCACAGATACGCAGTATTTT; d_call: NA; v_call: TRBV9; j_call: TRBJ2-3; clone_size: NA
cdr3_aa: CASSLEMGSPLHF; cdr3_nt: TGCGCCAGCAGCTTGGAAATGGGATCACCCCTCCACTTT; d_call: NA; v_call: TRBV5-1; j_call: TRBJ1-6; clone_size: NA
cdr3_aa: CASSYRSYGLAESTDTQYF; cdr3_nt: TGTGCCAGCAGTTATCGCTCTTATGGACTAGCGGAGAGCACAGATACGCAGTATTTT; d_call: TRBD2; v_call: TRBV27; j_call: TRBJ2-3; clone_size: once
cdr3_aa: CASSSAGRGNTGELFF; cdr3_nt: TGTGCCAGCAGCTCCGCGGGGAGGGGTAACACCGGGGAGCTGTTTTTT; d_call: TRBD2; v_call: TRBV11-1; j_call: TRBJ2-2; clone_size: NA
cdr3_aa: CASTPKGGGNQPQHF; cdr3_nt: TGTGCCAGCACCCCCAAGGGCGGTGGCAATCAGCCCCAGCATTTT; d_call: NA; v_call: TRBV6-5; j_call: TRBJ1-5; clone_size: once
cdr3_aa: CAWSPGLAASTDTQYF; cdr3_nt: TGTGCCTGGAGTCCGGGACTAGCGGCCAGCACAGATACGCAGTATTTT; d_call: TRBD2; v_call: TRBV30; j_call: TRBJ2-3; clone_size: once
cdr3_aa: CASSLAQAGRSPLHF; cdr3_nt: TGTGCCAGCAGCTTAGCGCAGGCAGGGCGTTCACCCCTCCACTTT; d_call: NA; v_call: TRBV7-9; j_call: TRBJ1-6; clone_size: NA
cdr3_aa: CASSLLRGGGAEAFF; cdr3_nt: TGTGCCAGCAGTTTATTGCGGGGGGGAGGAGCTGAAGCTTTCTTT; d_call: NA; v_call: TRBV28; j_call: TRBJ1-1; clone_size: NA
cdr3_aa: CASSQTGGNQPQHF; cdr3_nt: TGTGCCAGCAGCCAAACGGGTGGCAATCAGCCCCAGCATTTT; d_call: NA; v_call: TRBV6-5; j_call: TRBJ1-5; clone_size: NA
cdr3_aa: CASSQWQGQQPQHF; cdr3_nt: TGCGCCAGCAGCCAATGGCAGGGACAACAGCCCCAGCATTTT; d_call: NA; v_call: TRBV4-1; j_call: TRBJ1-5; clone_size: NA
cdr3_aa: CAWIKWGTVPNSGANVLTF; cdr3_nt: TGTGCCTGGATCAAGTGGGGGACGGTTCCGAACTCTGGGGCCAACGTCCTGACTTTC; d_call: NA; v_call: TRBV30; j_call: TRBJ2-6; clone_size: NA
cdr3_aa: CASTPLGDTSYEQYF; cdr3_nt: TGTGCCAGCACCCCATTGGGGGACACCTCCTACGAGCAGTACTTC; d_call: NA; v_call: TRBV2; j_call: TRBJ2-7; clone_size: once
cdr3_aa: CASSDRVPYEQYF; cdr3_nt: TGTGCCAGCTCGGACAGGGTCCCCTACGAGCAGTACTTC; d_call: TRBD1; v_call: TRBV2; j_call: TRBJ2-7; clone_size: NA
cdr3_aa: CAGRQGSNQPQHF; cdr3_nt: TGTGCCGGACGACAGGGGTCGAATCAGCCCCAGCATTTT; d_call: TRBD1; v_call: TRBV2; j_call: TRBJ1-5; clone_size: NA
cdr3_aa: CAWNRDDEKLFF; cdr3_nt: TGTGCCTGGAATAGGGACGATGAAAAACTGTTTTTT; d_call: NA; v_call: TRBV30; j_call: TRBJ1-4; clone_size: NA
cdr3_aa: CAWSFSTDTQYF; cdr3_nt: TGTGCCTGGAGTTTTAGCACAGATACGCAGTATTTT; d_call: NA; v_call: TRBV30; j_call: TRBJ2-3; clone_size: NA
cdr3_aa: CATRGGYEQYF; cdr3_nt: TGTGCCACTCGTGGGGGTTACGAGCAGTACTTC; d_call: NA; v_call: TRBV6-5; j_call: TRBJ2-7; clone_size: once
cdr3_aa: CAWATTGANVLTF; cdr3_nt: TGTGCCTGGGCCACAACTGGGGCCAACGTCCTGACTTTC; d_call: NA; v_call: TRBV30; j_call: TRBJ2-6; clone_size: few
cdr3_aa: CASGGDTLNQPQHF; cdr3_nt: TGTGCCAGCGGAGGAGATACACTAAATCAGCCCCAGCATTTT; d_call: NA; v_call: TRBV2; j_call: TRBJ1-5; clone_size: NA
cdr3_aa: CSVVRDSYEQYF; cdr3_nt: TGCAGCGTCGTCCGGGACAGTTACGAGCAGTACTTC; d_call: TRBD1; v_call: TRBV29-1; j_call: TRBJ2-7; clone_size: NA
cdr3_aa: CASSRDRQETQYF; cdr3_nt: TGTGCCAGCTCCAGGGACAGACAAGAGACCCAGTACTTC; d_call: TRBD1; v_call: TRBV18; j_call: TRBJ2-5; clone_size: NA
cdr3_aa: CASRTTGANVLTF; cdr3_nt: TGTGCCAGCAGGACGACAGGGGCCAACGTCCTGACTTTC; d_call: NA; v_call: TRBV6-1; j_call: TRBJ2-6; clone_size: NA
cdr3_aa: CASSYSSGQGGNEQFF; cdr3_nt: TGTGCCAGCAGTTACTCGAGTGGACAGGGGGGCAATGAGCAGTTCTTC; d_call: TRBD1; v_call: TRBV6-5; j_call: TRBJ2-1; clone_size: NA
cdr3_aa: CASSLHPYNSPLHF; cdr3_nt: TGTGCCAGCAGCCTCCATCCGTATAATTCACCCCTCCACTTT; d_call: NA; v_call: TRBV6-5; j_call: TRBJ1-6; clone_size: NA
cdr3_aa: CASSEQSGPSYEQYF; cdr3_nt: TGTGCCAGCAGTGAACAGTCAGGGCCCTCCTACGAGCAGTACTTC; d_call: NA; v_call: TRBV6-1; j_call: TRBJ2-7; clone_size: NA
cdr3_aa: CASSGTFYEQYF; cdr3_nt: TGTGCCAGCAGTGGGACCTTCTACGAGCAGTACTTC; d_call: NA; v_call: TRBV6-1; j_call: TRBJ2-7; clone_size: NA
cdr3_aa: CASSDLSDRNSYEQYF; cdr3_nt: TGCGCCAGCAGTGACTTATCCGACAGAAACTCCTACGAGCAGTACTTC; d_call: NA; v_call: TRBV10-2; j_call: TRBJ2-7; clone_size: NA
cdr3_aa: CSDAAGQGNLEAFF; cdr3_nt: TGCAGCGACGCGGCTGGGCAGGGGAATTTGGAAGCTTTCTTT; d_call: NA; v_call: TRBV29-1; j_call: TRBJ1-1; clone_size: NA
cdr3_aa: CASSLDYHTGELFF; cdr3_nt: TGTGCTAGCAGCTTGGATTACCACACCGGGGAGCTGTTTTTT; d_call: NA; v_call: TRBV7-7; j_call: TRBJ2-2; clone_size: NA
cdr3_aa: CASSAGRESSYEQYF; cdr3_nt: TGTGCCAGCAGCGCAGGACGGGAGAGCTCCTACGAGCAGTACTTC; d_call: NA; v_call: TRBV11-2; j_call: TRBJ2-7; clone_size: once
cdr3_aa: CASSRHIQDTAANEKLFF; cdr3_nt: TGCGCCAGCAGCCGCCATATACAGGACACGGCCGCTAATGAAAAACTGTTTTTT; d_call: NA; v_call: TRBV5-1; j_call: TRBJ1-4; clone_size: NA
cdr3_aa: CASSKGGGRANEQFF; cdr3_nt: TGTGCCAGCAGCAAAGGAGGCGGGAGAGCAAATGAGCAGTTCTTC; d_call: NA; v_call: TRBV21-1; j_call: TRBJ2-1; clone_size: NA
cdr3_aa: CASSFGEGMAYNEQFF; cdr3_nt: TGTGCCAGCTCCTTCGGGGAGGGGATGGCCTACAATGAGCAGTTCTTC; d_call: TRBD2; v_call: TRBV18; j_call: TRBJ2-1; clone_size: NA
cdr3_aa: CASSKAGNEQYF; cdr3_nt: TGTGCCAGTAGTAAAGCGGGGAACGAGCAGTACTTC; d_call: TRBD2; v_call: TRBV19; j_call: TRBJ2-7; clone_size: NA
cdr3_aa: CASSIGGDGAGELFF; cdr3_nt: TGTGCCAGTAGTATAGGCGGAGACGGGGCCGGGGAGCTGTTTTTT; d_call: NA; v_call: TRBV19; j_call: TRBJ2-2; clone_size: NA
cdr3_aa: CASSLEPAPSYNEQFF; cdr3_nt: TGTGCCAGCAGCTTGGAACCAGCTCCATCCTACAATGAGCAGTTCTTC; d_call: NA; v_call: TRBV5-5; j_call: TRBJ2-1; clone_size: NA
cdr3_aa: CASSAGEGQPQHF; cdr3_nt: TGTGCCAGCAGTGCGGGGGAGGGTCAGCCCCAGCATTTT; d_call: NA; v_call: TRBV25-1; j_call: TRBJ1-5; clone_size: NA
cdr3_aa: CASSSWTGPNYGYTF; cdr3_nt: TGCGCCAGCAGCTCATGGACAGGGCCCAACTATGGCTACACCTTC; d_call: TRBD1; v_call: TRBV5-1; j_call: TRBJ1-2; clone_size: once
cdr3_aa: CASSYRGNNQPQHF; cdr3_nt: TGTGCCAGCAGTTACAGGGGAAATAATCAGCCCCAGCATTTT; d_call: TRBD1; v_call: TRBV2; j_call: TRBJ1-5; clone_size: NA
cdr3_aa: CASSPTGTRGDEQFF; cdr3_nt: TGTGCCAGCAGCCCAACCGGGACTAGAGGCGATGAGCAGTTCTTC; d_call: TRBD2; v_call: TRBV7-9; j_call: TRBJ2-1; clone_size: once
cdr3_aa: CASRDYPQETQYF; cdr3_nt: TGTGCCAGCAGGGACTACCCTCAAGAGACCCAGTACTTC; d_call: NA; v_call: TRBV6-6; j_call: TRBJ2-5; clone_size: NA
cdr3_aa: CASSLLAGREETQYF; cdr3_nt: TGCGCCAGCAGCTTGTTAGCGGGGAGAGAGGAGACCCAGTACTTC; d_call: TRBD2; v_call: TRBV5-1; j_call: TRBJ2-5; clone_size: NA
cdr3_aa: CASSLAPGAGVNTEAFF; cdr3_nt: TGTGCCAGCAGCTTAGCCCCAGGGGCTGGCGTGAACACTGAAGCTTTCTTT; d_call: NA; v_call: TRBV7-2; j_call: TRBJ1-1; clone_size: NA
cdr3_aa: CASSAGTGRSREQFF; cdr3_nt: TGTGCCAGCAGCGCGGGGACAGGGAGATCGAGGGAGCAGTTCTTC; d_call: TRBD1; v_call: TRBV28; j_call: TRBJ2-1; clone_size: NA
cdr3_aa: CASSQVRSSYEQYF; cdr3_nt: TGTGCCAGCAGCCAAGTCAGGAGCTCCTACGAGCAGTACTTC; d_call: NA; v_call: TRBV4-2; j_call: TRBJ2-7; clone_size: NA
cdr3_aa: CASPRAEGSSSGANVLTF; cdr3_nt: TGTGCCAGCCCCCGAGCAGAGGGCTCGTCCTCTGGGGCCAACGTCCTGACTTTC; d_call: NA; v_call: TRBV18; j_call: TRBJ2-6; clone_size: NA
cdr3_aa: CASSYSDYPSYNEQFF; cdr3_nt: TGTGCCAGCAGTTACTCCGACTACCCATCCTACAATGAGCAGTTCTTC; d_call: NA; v_call: TRBV6-5; j_call: TRBJ2-1; clone_size: NA
cdr3_aa: CASSPPGLPDTQYF; cdr3_nt: TGTGCCAGCTCACCACCGGGTTTACCCGATACGCAGTATTTT; d_call: NA; v_call: TRBV18; j_call: TRBJ2-3; clone_size: once
cdr3_aa: CASSSILRGHGELFF; cdr3_nt: TGTGCCAGCAGCTCCATTCTTCGGGGCCACGGGGAGCTGTTTTTT; d_call: NA; v_call: TRBV5-4; j_call: TRBJ2-2; clone_size: NA
cdr3_aa: CAISGGERSSYEQYF; cdr3_nt: TGTGCCATCAGTGGAGGGGAAAGGTCTTCCTACGAGCAGTACTTC; d_call: NA; v_call: TRBV10-3; j_call: TRBJ2-7; clone_size: once
cdr3_aa: CASSLRPLLEQYF; cdr3_nt: TGTGCCAGCAGTCTTAGACCGCTGTTGGAGCAGTACTTC; d_call: NA; v_call: TRBV6-1; j_call: TRBJ2-7; clone_size: NA
cdr3_aa: CAISLDGNYGYTF; cdr3_nt: TGTGCCATCAGCCTCGACGGGAACTATGGCTACACCTTC; d_call: NA; v_call: TRBV10-3; j_call: TRBJ1-2; clone_size: NA